The 29 T cell receptor beta chains below all came from one sample that was sequenced in a study of blood T cell repertoires in COVID-19 (dated by TCRdb to 2019 to 2021). Library preparation used the immunoSEQ multiplex PCR assay. The immuneACCESS repertoire file appears here via TCRdb, limited to in-frame rearrangements. These files lack a portion of the clones; in checked studies, under half of the deficit traces to unresolved V genes, and the cause of the others is not known. This sample gives 200,000 or so clones in total; 80% of them show up just once. The leading ten clones occupy about 7.7% of the sample. The sample taken for sequencing was PBMCs or T cells enriched from blood (not recorded which). The source of these receptors is a woman aged 40 to 50 with acute COVID-19.

The chain combines TRBV18 with TRBJ1-1, with D perhaps TRBD1 (5 bases). In germline, CDR1 is KGHSH, CDR2 LQKENI. The CDR3 spans 13 residues. The ends were cut back, 3 bases at V and 4 bases at J, with 9 bases in the middle. CDR3 amino acids: CASSPWGGTEAFF. The DNA for the CDR3 is TGTGCCAGCTCACCTTGGGGGGGCACTGAAGCTTTCTTT.

The CDR3 region is CASSATAGEQFF. For the CDR3, the DNA is TGTGCCAGCAGTGCTACTGCGGGTGAGCAGTTCTTC. The chain employs TRBV6-4 and TRBJ2-1; perhaps TRBD2 as D (5 bases). This CDR3 contains 12 residues. V was shortened by 4 bases and J by 9 bases, with 10 bases between the two germline ends. Per germline, CDR1 MRHNA and CDR2 SNTAGT.

V gene TRBV19 combines with J gene TRBJ2-4; 9 bases map to TRBD2. CDR1 is LNHDA, CDR2 SQIVND, per germline (reference sequence). This CDR3 is 16 amino acids long. After removal of 2 bases from V and 5 bases from J, the junction contained 7 bases not matched to a gene. Written as DNA, the CDR3 is TGTGCCAGTAGTATAAGCTCGCGGGAGGGCGAAAACATTCAGTACTTC. Translated: CASSISSREGENIQYF.

The chain recombines TRBV7-6 with TRBJ2-2; D ambiguous. Germline CDR1 reads SGHVS; CDR2 reads FNYEAQ. V gave up 4 bases and J gave up 6 bases, with 15 bases separating them. This CDR3 is built from 15 residues. Written as DNA, the CDR3 is TGTGCCAGCAGCTCTACACCTCTAGGCCCCGGGGAGCTGTTTTTT. This sequence encodes CASSSTPLGPGELFF.

The rearrangement links TRBV28 to TRBJ2-2, with 7 nucleotides matching TRBD2. The germline V gene has CDR1 MDHEN and CDR2 SYDVKM. V lost 6 bases to trimming and J lost 3 bases; unmatched junction nucleotides: 10. CDR3 length: 16 amino acids. The CDR3 protein is CASRRGVLADTGELFF. The CDR3 coding sequence is TGTGCCAGCAGGCGAGGGGTGCTAGCGGACACCGGGGAGCTGTTTTTT.

This clone was recorded only once. The CDR3 nucleotides are TGTGCCAGCAGCTCCGCGGGACAGGGTTCCTACGAGCAGTACTTC. Encoded protein: CASSSAGQGSYEQYF. The gene calls are TRBV5-4 and TRBJ2-7; 9 bases are shared with TRBD1. The CDR3 totals 15 residues. V trimming: 3 bases; J trimming: 1 base; junction bases outside the gene matches: 5. Germline V gene lookup returns CDR1 SGHNT and CDR2 YYREEE (reference sequence).

The V and J genes are TRBV28 and TRBJ1-2, with TRBD1 as a possible D gene (5 bases). The V gene lost 0 bases and the J gene lost 2 bases, with 7 bases spanning the gap. This CDR3 has 14 residues. CDR1 and CDR2 (germline): MDHEN, SYDVKM. In DNA, the CDR3 is TGTGCCAGCAGTTTATGGGCAGGGAACTATGGCTACACCTTC. Its protein product is CASSLWAGNYGYTF.

The V and J genes are TRBV2 and TRBJ2-5; D not certain. CDR1 SNHLY and CDR2 FYNNEI come from the germline V gene. The V and J ends lost 8 bases and 5 bases respectively, with 18 bases between them. This CDR3 has 14 residues. The CDR3 coding sequence is TGTGCCAGCCGCCGGGTCCCTTCGACGGAGACCCAGTACTTC. Encoded protein: CASRRVPSTETQYF.

The gene calls are TRBV24-1 and TRBJ1-5; no clear D. Looked up from germline, CDR1 is KGHDR and CDR2 is SFDVKD. This CDR3 is 15 amino acids long. The V end lost 3 bases, the J end lost 1 base, and 9 bases lay between the germline ends. The CDR3 here is CATSDPQVSNQPQHF. CDR3 sequence (DNA): TGTGCCACCAGTGATCCTCAGGTGAGCAATCAGCCCCAGCATTTT.

The chain employs TRBV4-3 and TRBJ2-3, with D maybe TRBD1 (6 bases). CDR1 is LGHNA and CDR2 is YSLEER in the germline V gene. The CDR3 covers 15 residues. Trimming cost V 1 base and J 2 bases, with 10 bases left between them. The CDR3 here is CASSQVGDNTDTQYF. Here the CDR3 DNA reads TGCGCCAGCAGCCAAGTCGGGGACAACACAGATACGCAGTATTTT.

This clone was counted a few times. The rearrangement uses TRBV11-3 and TRBJ2-2; 8 positions match TRBD1. Germline V lookup: CDR1 SGHNT, CDR2 YENEEA. V lost 6 bases to trimming and J lost 6 bases; unmatched junction nucleotides: 9. The CDR3 sequence is 15 residues long. DNA for the CDR3: TGTGCCAGCAGTTCGGACAGGGACATCGCCGGGGAGCTGTTTTTT. Translation gives CASSSDRDIAGELFF.

This rearrangement joins TRBV9 to TRBJ1-5; 8 bases align to TRBD1. The CDR3 consists of 15 residues. Per the germline V gene, CDR1 is SGDLS and CDR2 is YYNGEE. V lost 0 bases to trimming and J lost 7 bases; unmatched junction nucleotides: 6. The chain's CDR3 is CASSVGQGAAQPQHF. For the CDR3, the DNA is TGTGCCAGCAGCGTAGGGCAGGGGGCTGCGCAGCCCCAGCATTTT.

The chain is built from TRBV9 and TRBJ2-7; possibly TRBD2 for D (5 bases). Between the trimmed V and J ends, which lost 0 bases and 1 base, there was a span of 14 bases. Germline CDR1 and CDR2: SGDLS and YYNGEE. The CDR3 extends over 16 amino acids. CDR3 region: CASSVGTGSQSYEQYF. Here the CDR3 DNA reads TGTGCCAGCAGCGTAGGGACGGGGTCCCAGTCCTACGAGCAGTACTTC.

V and J are TRBV5-8 and TRBJ2-1; 11 positions agree with TRBD2. Germline CDR1 reads SGHTS; CDR2 reads YDEGEE. The length of the CDR3 is 16 residues. V was clipped by 3 bases and J by 4 bases; unmatched bases: 6. CDR3 amino acids: CASSSPGTSGYNEQFF. Written as DNA, the CDR3 is TGTGCCAGCAGCTCCCCCGGGACTAGCGGATACAATGAGCAGTTCTTC.

The chain is built from TRBV9 and TRBJ2-2; D not certain. Per germline, CDR1 SGDLS and CDR2 YYNGEE. V gave up 3 bases and J gave up 1 base, with 16 bases separating them. The CDR3 runs 17 residues. CDR3 sequence (DNA): TGTGCCAGCAGCGAACCCCTGGAGCAGATGAACACCGGGGAGCTGTTTTTT. It translates to CASSEPLEQMNTGELFF.

V usage is TRBV7-2 and J usage is TRBJ1-1; no clear D gene. Trimming shortened V by 1 base and J by 1 base, and 7 bases separated the two germline ends. Germline V gives CDR1 SGHTA, CDR2 FQGNSA. The CDR3 sequence is 14 residues long. This chain's CDR3 is CASSLGPENTEAFF. DNA of the CDR3: TGTGCCAGCAGCTTAGGCCCAGAGAACACTGAAGCTTTCTTT.

This clone was counted once. The V gene is TRBV5-1, the J gene TRBJ2-2; D is possibly TRBD2 (5 bases). Germline CDR1 SGHRS, CDR2 YFSETQ. V was pared by 3 bases and J by 2 bases, with 11 bases between. The CDR3 sequence is 15 residues long. The DNA for the CDR3 is TGCGCCAGCAGCTCTCCAGAGGGTAACACCGGGGAGCTGTTTTTT. This encodes CASSSPEGNTGELFF.

This clone has only a few counts. The CDR3 protein is CAWSDSDNSPLHF. The CDR3 nucleotides are TGTGCCTGGAGCGACTCGGACAACTCACCCCTCCACTTT. The V and J genes are TRBV30 and TRBJ1-6, with a weak D call TRBD1 (5 bases). The CDR3 runs to 13 residues. The ends were cut back, 3 bases at V and 10 bases at J, with 13 bases in the middle. Germline CDR1 is GTSNPN and CDR2 is SVGIG (reference sequence).

This chain uses TRBV30 with TRBJ2-5; D not certain. Germline V lookup: CDR1 GTSNPN, CDR2 SVGIG (reference sequence). Trimming left V 0 bases short and J 4 bases short, with 6 bases between. This CDR3 spans 12 amino acids. The CDR3 here is CAWSVTGETQYF. The CDR3 DNA reads TGTGCCTGGAGTGTTACCGGAGAGACCCAGTACTTC. Full variable domain (remainder filled in from reference TRBV30 and TRBJ2-5): SQTIHQWPATLVQPVGSPLSLECTVEGTSNPNLYWYRQAAGRGLQLLFYSVGIGQISSEVPQNLSASRPQDRQFILSSKKLLLSDSGFYLCAWSVTGETQYFGPGTRLLVL.

The CDR3 DNA reads TGTGCCAGCAACTGGGAGGGCCGGCGGGAGACCCAGTACTTC. Translating gives CASNWEGRRETQYF. The chain couples TRBV27 to TRBJ2-5, with 7 nucleotides matching TRBD2. J was trimmed by 5 bases and V by 7 bases; bases with no gene match: 10. Germline V gene sequence: CDR1 MNHEY, CDR2 SMNVEV (reference sequence). CDR3 size: 14 residues.

A few counts support this clone. The chain uses TRBV3-1 (or the pseudogene TRBV3-2) and TRBJ1-4, with TRBD1 matching 7 bases. The CDR3 extends over 15 amino acids. Germline CDR1 reads LGHDT; CDR2 reads YNNKEL (reference sequence). Trimming at V came to 1 base and at J to 4 bases, leaving 3 bases not matched to a gene. The CDR3 is CASSQASGGNEKLFF. The CDR3 DNA reads as TGTGCCAGCAGCCAAGCTTCAGGGGGTAATGAAAAACTGTTTTTT.

This chain uses TRBV24-1 with TRBJ2-1, with 8 nucleotides matching TRBD2. Trimming at V came to 4 bases and at J to 0 bases, leaving 10 bases not matched to a gene. The germline CDR1 and CDR2 sequences are KGHDR and SFDVKD. CDR3 length: 18 amino acids. DNA for the CDR3: TGTGCCACCAGTGACCTCAAAAAGCGGGAGAGCTCCTACAATGAGCAGTTCTTC. This sequence encodes CATSDLKKRESSYNEQFF.

This clone was detected only once. The chain is built from TRBV6-5 and TRBJ2-5; tentatively, D is TRBD1 (6 bases). V was cut by 6 bases and J by 4 bases, with 12 bases left in between. CDR1 is MNHEY and CDR2 is SVGAGI in the germline V gene. CDR3 length: 13 amino acids. The CDR3 sequence is CASRPTGRETQYF. The CDR3 DNA sequence: TGTGCCAGCAGACCTACAGGGAGAGAGACCCAGTACTTC.

V and J are TRBV9 and TRBJ1-2; a possible D gene is TRBD1 (6 bases). V was shortened by 3 bases and J by 2 bases, with 14 bases between the two germline ends. This CDR3 is 15 amino acids long. Per the germline V gene, CDR1 is SGDLS and CDR2 is YYNGEE. The CDR3 loop is CASSAYAGQNYGYTF. CDR3 sequence (DNA): TGTGCCAGCAGCGCCTACGCCGGACAGAACTATGGCTACACCTTC.

V gene TRBV27 combines with J gene TRBJ1-2; D is unclear. The CDR3 runs to 13 residues. The V gene's germline CDR1 is MNHEY and CDR2 SMNVEV (reference sequence). V lost 5 bases and J lost 5, with 12 bases in between. CDR3 sequence reads: CASSLYPSYGYTF. Here the CDR3 DNA reads TGTGCCAGCAGTCTCTATCCCTCTTATGGCTACACCTTC.

V and J are TRBV28 and TRBJ1-5, with a tentative D call TRBD1 (5 bases). CDR1 is MDHEN and CDR2 is SYDVKM in the germline V gene. The CDR3 is 14 amino acids. The V end lost 2 bases, the J end lost 6 bases, and 11 bases lay between the germline ends. CDR3 region: CASSLRGEGQPQHF. CDR3 nucleotide sequence: TGTGCCAGCAGTTTACGAGGGGAGGGTCAGCCCCAGCATTTT.

The chain employs TRBV7-2 and TRBJ1-5; D remains unclear. Germline V lookup: CDR1 SGHTA, CDR2 FQGNSA. The CDR3 contains 15 residues. Deletions cut 5 bases from V and 2 bases from J, with 13 bases between. The chain's CDR3 is CASSPALDGNQPQHF. CDR3 bases: TGTGCCAGCAGCCCCGCACTAGACGGCAATCAGCCCCAGCATTTT. The complete variable domain, with remaining parts taken from reference TRBV7-2 and TRBJ1-5, reads GAGVSQSPSNKVTEKGKDVELRCDPISGHTALYWYRQSLGQGLEFLIYFQGNSAPDKSGLPSDRFSAERTGGSVSTLTIQRTQQEDSAVYLCASSPALDGNQPQHFGDGTRLSIL.

This clone was seen a few times. This chain connects TRBV3-1 (or the pseudogene TRBV3-2) to TRBJ2-2; D possibly corresponds to TRBD1 (6 bases). V was pared by 6 bases and J by 3 bases, with 14 bases between. CDR1 is LGHDT, CDR2 YNNKEL, per germline (reference sequence). The CDR3 sequence is 15 residues long. CDR3 sequence: CASRSHTGYTGELFF. CDR3 nucleotide sequence: TGTGCCAGCAGATCTCATACAGGGTACACCGGGGAGCTGTTTTTT.

The chain couples TRBV27 to TRBJ2-7; tentatively, D is TRBD1 (6 bases). Trimming removed 3 bases from V and 0 bases from J, with 9 bases in between. CDR1 MNHEY and CDR2 SMNVEV come from the germline V gene (reference sequence). The CDR3 is 14 amino acids. The CDR3 is CASSFVDSSYEQYF. CDR3 nucleotides: TGTGCCAGCAGTTTTGTGGACAGCTCCTACGAGCAGTACTTC.